This TCR beta chain was retrieved from a study of PD-1 blockade in mismatch repair-deficient tumors. Study at large: All were previously treated, progressing patients with some twelve mismatch repair-deficient cancer types.

Mismatch repair deficiency was confirmed in all patients, by PCR or immunohistochemistry. Sequencing used immunoSEQ multiplex PCR; TCRdb keeps in-frame clones, though not all of them. The sample records around 40,000 clones, 80% to 90% being singletons. The CDR3 covers 17 residues. Germline CDR1 reads SGHTA; CDR2 reads FQGNSA. Trimming took 0 bases from V and 0 from J; bases not matched to a gene: 2. The source is an adult with mismatch repair-deficient cancer. The rearrangement links TRBV7-2 to TRBJ2-3, with 11 nucleotides matching TRBD2. The sample here was peripheral blood, taken roughly 76 weeks after starting pembrolizumab. CDR3 loop: CASSLAGTSGSTDTQYF. CDR3 sequence (DNA): TGTGCCAGCAGCTTAGCGGGGACTAGCGGTAGCACAGATACGCAGTATTTT.